Presented here are 20 T cell receptor beta chains from one specimen sequenced in a study of T cells after yellow fever vaccination. TCRdb passed the 5' RACE reads through MiXCR, listing each CDR3 protein once. Of about 150,000 distinct CDR3 sequences in the sample, 5.5% to 8% were seen once. The sequencing here drew on CD4+ T cells sorted from PBMCs, taken on the day of the first yellow fever vaccination. The source of these receptors is a man between 18 and 35 years old who received the YFV17D yellow fever vaccine.

The chain couples TRBV12-3 or TRBV12-4 to TRBJ2-7; D uncertain. The ends were cut back, 2 bases at V and 4 bases at J, with 6 bases in the middle. This CDR3 comprises 12 residues. This chain's CDR3 is CASSLLGYEQYF. CDR3 sequence (DNA): TGTGCCAGCAGTTTATTGGGGTACGAGCAGTACTTC.

V is TRBV19 and J is TRBJ2-7; D might be TRBD1 (6 bases). Deletions cut 9 bases from V and 0 bases from J, with 12 bases between. The CDR3 covers 13 residues. Germline V CDR1 and CDR2: LNHDA, SQIVND (reference sequence). The CDR3 coding sequence is TGTGCCAGCCAGGGGCGCCACTCCTACGAGCAGTACTTC. It yields the protein CASQGRHSYEQYF.

This clonotype was seen just once. The chain links TRBV12-5 to TRBJ2-1; 12 bases align to TRBD2. V lost 0 bases to trimming and J lost 4 bases; unmatched junction nucleotides: 1. CDR1 is LGHNT and CDR2 is FRNRAP in the germline V gene. CDR3 length: 16 amino acids. CDR3 in amino acids: CASGLVLAGGYNEQFF. The CDR3, as DNA: TGTGCTAGTGGTTTGGTACTAGCGGGGGGATACAATGAGCAGTTCTTC.

In its sample, this clonotype was seen many times. V is TRBV25-1 and J is TRBJ2-1; no firm D call. Germline CDR1 is MGHDK and CDR2 is SYGVNS. The CDR3 runs to 14 residues. V lost 4 bases and J lost 9, with 16 bases in between. CDR3: CASSGQVKAAEQFF. The CDR3, as DNA: TGTGCCAGCAGTGGCCAGGTGAAGGCGGCTGAGCAGTTCTTC.

Many counts were recorded for this clonotype. The chain has TRBV7-8 and TRBJ1-1, with no clear D. V shed 1 base and J shed 6 bases, with 6 bases lying between them. This CDR3 spans 12 amino acids. Germline CDR1 reads SGHVS; CDR2 reads FQNEAQ. The CDR3: CASSLDSAEAFF. CDR3 nucleotides: TGTGCCAGCAGCTTAGATTCGGCTGAAGCTTTCTTT.

This clonotype was found many times. The V and J genes are TRBV14 and TRBJ1-2; the D is unclear. With 1 base removed from V and 4 bases from J, the gap between germline ends came to 7 bases. The CDR3 covers 13 residues. Germline assignment: CDR1 SGHDN and CDR2 FVKESK. CDR3 DNA sequence: TGTGCCAGCAGCCAAGGATTTTCCTATGGCTACACCTTC. The encoded protein is CASSQGFSYGYTF.

This clonotype showed up just a few times. The genes are TRBV7-9 and TRBJ1-1; a weak D match, TRBD1 (6 bases). Trimming left V 3 bases short and J 2 bases short, with 22 bases between. Germline lookup yields CDR1 SEHNR and CDR2 FQNEAQ (reference sequence). There are 18 residues in the CDR3. DNA for the CDR3: TGTGCCAGCAGCTTCTCGGGGCAGGGGACGGGAGGAAACACTGAAGCTTTCTTT. Residues: CASSFSGQGTGGNTEAFF.

This clonotype was counted many times. The V call is TRBV5-6, the J call TRBJ2-3; 8 bases align to TRBD1. The germline CDR1 and CDR2 sequences are SGHDT and YYEEEE. The CDR3 runs 16 residues. After removal of 7 bases from V and 4 bases from J, the junction contained 14 bases not matched to a gene. The CDR3 DNA reads as TGTGCCAGCTGCCGGGGCCTGGCAGGGGGCCCAGATACGCAGTATTTT. Amino acid sequence: CASCRGLAGGPDTQYF.

This clonotype has at least ten counts. V gene TRBV5-1 combines with J gene TRBJ2-3, with TRBD2 identical over 12 bases. V gave up 0 bases and J gave up 2 bases; unmatched junction bases: 4. The CDR3 loop spans 17 amino acids. Germline V gene sequence: CDR1 SGHRS, CDR2 YFSETQ. The CDR3 nucleotides read TGCGCCAGCAGCTTGGCCCTAGCGGGGGGGCCCACAGATACGCAGTATTTT. Translating gives CASSLALAGGPTDTQYF.

Ten or more counts support this clonotype. The chain couples TRBV4-1 to TRBJ2-3, with 7 bases identical to TRBD1. Germline assignment: CDR1 MGHRA and CDR2 YSYEKL. CDR3 length equals 20 residues. After removal of 1 base from V and 3 bases from J, the junction contained 19 bases not matched to a gene. CDR3 coding DNA: TGCGCCAGCAGCCAAGTACTACTATGGAGACAGGGTATAGGGACAGATACGCAGTATTTT. It codes for CASSQVLLWRQGIGTDTQYF.

The J gene is TRBJ1-5, the V gene TRBV7-2; unclear D gene. The CDR3 is 13 amino acids. V dropped 1 base and J dropped 6 bases, with 7 bases sitting between them. CDR1 is SGHTA, CDR2 FQGNSA, per germline. This CDR3 reads CASSLVNGQPQHF. The CDR3, as DNA: TGTGCCAGCAGCTTAGTCAACGGTCAGCCCCAGCATTTT.

This clonotype occurred many times. V gene TRBV7-2 combines with J gene TRBJ2-3; 7 bases match TRBD2. Per germline, CDR1 SGHTA and CDR2 FQGNSA. The CDR3 consists of 14 residues. The trim removed 4 bases at V and 5 bases at J, leaving 6 bases unmatched. For the CDR3, the DNA is TGTGCCAGCAGCTCGAGACTAGCCCAAGATACGCAGTATTTT. Its translation is CASSSRLAQDTQYF.

This clonotype was found a few times. This chain connects TRBV6-2 or TRBV6-3 to TRBJ1-1; a possible D gene is TRBD1 (5 bases). Per the germline V gene, CDR1 is MNHEY and CDR2 is SVGEGT. This CDR3 contains 13 residues. The germline V and J ends were trimmed by 7 bases and 0 bases, with 9 bases remaining between them. CDR3 residues: CASTGTLNTEAFF. In nucleotides, the CDR3 is TGTGCCAGCACCGGGACCCTGAACACTGAAGCTTTCTTT.

This clonotype has ten or more counts. V and J are TRBV10-3 and TRBJ2-4; tentatively, D is TRBD2 (6 bases). The CDR3 has 16 residues. Germline CDR1 reads ENHRY; CDR2 reads SYGVKD. V lost 8 bases to trimming and J lost 0 bases, with 17 bases between them. CDR3 amino acids: CAIGIGGTEAKNIQYF. The DNA for the CDR3 is TGTGCCATCGGGATTGGAGGGACTGAAGCCAAAAACATTCAGTACTTC.

This clonotype was seen only a few times. This chain uses TRBV5-1 with TRBJ2-5; D perhaps matches TRBD1 (6 bases). CDR3 length equals 14 residues. Trimming took off 2 bases at V and 1 base at J, with 9 bases between the two ends. Germline values: CDR1 SGHRS, CDR2 YFSETQ. CDR3 bases: TGCGCCAGCAGCTTCGGGACACTCCAAGAGACCCAGTACTTC. This codes for CASSFGTLQETQYF. Full variable domain (outside the CDR3, taken from reference TRBV5-1 and TRBJ2-5): KAGVTQTPRYLIKTRGQQVTLSCSPISGHRSVSWYQQTPGQGLQFLFEYFSETQRNKGNFPGRFSGRQFSNSRSEMNVSTLELGDSALYLCASSFGTLQETQYFGPGTRLLVL.

This clonotype was seen many times. J is TRBJ2-1 and V is TRBV10-2, with 8 bases that match TRBD2. The CDR3 covers 17 residues. CDR1 is WSHSY and CDR2 is SAAADI in the germline V gene. V gave up 3 bases and J gave up 5 bases; unmatched junction bases: 12. The CDR3 coding sequence is TGCGCCAGCAGTGACCCAGGAGGCGGGGGGTGGGACAATGAGCAGTTCTTC. It encodes CASSDPGGGGWDNEQFF.

This clonotype has a handful of counts. The CDR3 coding sequence is TGTGCCAGCAGTGATGATAGGGAGTATGAGCAGTTCTTC. Residues: CASSDDREYEQFF. The V gene is TRBV2, the J gene TRBJ2-1; possibly TRBD2 for D (5 bases). Trimming removed 3 bases at V and 8 bases at J, with 11 bases between. There are 13 residues in the CDR3. The germline CDR1 and CDR2 sequences are SNHLY and FYNNEI.

In this sample, this clonotype turned up a few times. The chain employs TRBV5-4 and TRBJ2-3, with 7 nucleotides matching TRBD2. From germline, CDR1 is SGHNT and CDR2 YYREEE (reference sequence). Trimming removed 6 bases from V and 5 bases from J; junction bases left unmatched: 3. The CDR3 is 12 amino acids. The CDR3 loop reads CASTPGGDTQYF. The CDR3 DNA is TGTGCCAGCACCCCGGGGGGAGATACGCAGTATTTT.

This clonotype has ten or more counts. The chain has TRBV18 and TRBJ2-3; D not certain. Trimming removed 1 base from V and 0 bases from J, with 11 bases in between. CDR3 length equals 16 residues. The germline CDR1 and CDR2 sequences are KGHSH and LQKENI. The chain's CDR3 is CASSPRQPGSTDTQYF. In nucleotides, the CDR3 is TGTGCCAGCTCACCACGGCAACCTGGGAGCACAGATACGCAGTATTTT. Looking up the rest from reference TRBV18 and TRBJ2-3 gives the full variable domain: NAGVMQNPRHLVRRRGQEARLRCSPMKGHSHVYWYRQLPEEGLKFMVYLQKENIIDESGMPKERFSAEFPKEGPSILRIQQVVRGDSAAYFCASSPRQPGSTDTQYFGPGTRLTVL.

This clonotype was seen at least ten times. CDR3 amino acids: CASRPRTGLNQPQHF. The CDR3 nucleotides read TGTGCCAGCAGGCCCAGGACAGGCCTCAATCAGCCCCAGCATTTT. The chain links TRBV28 to TRBJ1-5; 7 bases line up with TRBD1. The J segment lost 3 bases and the V segment lost 6 bases, leaving 8 bases of the junction unmatched. The CDR3 runs 15 residues. Germline CDR1 reads MDHEN; CDR2 reads SYDVKM.